This T cell receptor (beta chain) came from a study of identical twins. As to this clonotype: Its matching antigen is unknown.

A universal primer site arose from template switching, and cDNA bore unique molecular identifiers. TCRdb re-analysed the 5' RACE reads in MiXCR, keeping a single row per CDR3 protein. The data show roughly 240,000 distinct CDR3 sequences, with approximately 7% seen just once and 3% to 4.5% held by the top ten. Broader study findings: Beta clonotypes that were abundant in cord blood contained fewer insertions, a pattern absent from memory repertoires.

In germline, CDR1 is SNHLY, CDR2 FYNNEI. The CDR3 covers 12 residues. With 6 bases removed from V and 2 bases from J, the gap between germline ends came to 8 bases. Another study also made use of these data, one on yellow fever vaccine responses in identical twins.

This chain joins TRBV2 and TRBJ2-7; D is uncertain. Specimen: memory (CD45RO+) T cells sorted from blood. This sequence originates from a woman in her late teens or twenties in good health. The CDR3 is CASSRAPYEQYV. The CDR3 DNA is TGTGCCAGCAGCCGCGCACCCTACGAGCAGTACGTC.